This is a list of T cell receptor beta chains from one sample in a study of CD8+ T cells in alopecia areata. Libraries were prepared by immunoSEQ multiplex PCR; TCRdb keeps only in-frame clonotypes and omits some of them. This table has 180,000 or so clones, roughly half appearing once. Sequencing was performed on CD8+ T cells sorted from blood, taken between weeks 51 and 54, from a patient treated with tofacitinib. These receptors originate from a human donor with alopecia areata. The CDR3 runs from the conserved cysteine through the conserved F or W. D genes are given only for firm matches. Size values are once, few and many counts, or a class for expanded clones, and some rows have none.

D: TRBD2
V: TRBV4-1
size: -
J: TRBJ2-1
DNA: TGCGCCAGCAGCCCAGGGACTAACAATGAGCAGTTCTTC
CDR3: CASSPGTNNEQFF

D: -
V: TRBV30
size: -
J: TRBJ2-2
DNA: TGTGCCTGTGAGGCCCCAGAGAACACCGGGGAGCTGTTTTTT
CDR3: CACEAPENTGELFF

D: -
V: TRBV9
size: few
J: TRBJ1-2
DNA: TGTGCCAGCAGCGCCCGGTCTAACTATGGCTACACCTTC
CDR3: CASSARSNYGYTF

D: -
V: TRBV10-3
size: -
J: TRBJ1-2
DNA: TGTGCCATCAGTGAGTCGAAACAGATTGGCTACACCTTC
CDR3: CAISESKQIGYTF

D: TRBD1
V: TRBV27
size: -
J: TRBJ1-2
DNA: TGTGCCAGCAGTGGCCTGGACAGGGGGATTTTTGGCTACACCTTC
CDR3: CASSGLDRGIFGYTF

D: TRBD1
V: TRBV5-6
size: -
J: TRBJ2-7
DNA: TGTGCCAGCAGCGGGGTGGGGACAGGGAGGTACGAGCAGTACTTC
CDR3: CASSGVGTGRYEQYF

D: -
V: TRBV18
size: -
J: TRBJ2-5
DNA: TGTGCCAGCTCACCACCGCCACATCTCGAAAGGATGGAGACCCAGTACTTC
CDR3: CASSPPPHLERMETQYF

D: -
V: TRBV2
size: -
J: TRBJ2-6
DNA: TGTGCCATCCTCCGGGACACGACTTCCTCTGGGGCCAACGTCCTGACTTTC
CDR3: CAILRDTTSSGANVLTF

D: -
V: TRBV2
size: -
J: TRBJ2-1
DNA: TGTGCCAGCACCCTTCAAGCTAGTGAGCAGTTCTTC
CDR3: CASTLQASEQFF

D: -
V: TRBV6-5
size: -
J: TRBJ1-1
DNA: TGTGCCAGCAGATCGGATCGCACTGAAGCTTTCTTT
CDR3: CASRSDRTEAFF